This TCR beta chain was found in a study of T cells after yellow fever vaccination. As for the study in general: Low-cell-number fractions underwent preparation using SMART-Seq v4 Ultra Low Input.

TCRdb redid the calling of the 5' RACE reads with MiXCR, one entry per CDR3 protein. The sample lists 620,000 or so distinct CDR3 sequences; approximately 13% were seen once. Findings of the study overall: Only a small proportion of the clonotypes turned up in both the CD4 and the CD8 compartments, likely arising from convergent recombination.

This CDR3 is built from 15 residues. The germline V gene encodes CDR1 SGHTA and CDR2 FQGTGA. Unmatched junction bases numbered 9, after V lost 4 bases and J lost 9 bases. To note about this clonotype: The antigen remains unidentified.

The sequence came from a young man who received the YFV17D yellow fever vaccine. V is TRBV7-3 and J is TRBJ2-1, with 10 bases that match TRBD2. This sample comprised PBMCs, obtained on the day of the yellow fever booster vaccination. The CDR3 spells CASSYQGSGRVEQFF. The CDR3 nucleotides read TGTGCCAGCAGCTACCAGGGGAGCGGGAGGGTTGAGCAGTTCTTC.